This TCR beta chain was found in a study of CXCR3-negative and CXCR3-positive naive CD8 T cells. Study-wide findings and caveats: From TRB CDR3 properties, TCR strength was inferred; surface CD5 did not differ between naive subsets.

The CDR3 totals 13 residues. Germline V gene data show CDR1 as DFQATT and CDR2 as SNEGSKA (reference sequence). Comment on this clonotype: Its antigen remains unidentified.

The study made its TRB cDNA libraries by 5' RACE, adding UMI labels. TCRdb re-called the 5' RACE reads; one entry per CDR3 protein, DNA not given. Its table records some 61,000 distinct CDR3 sequences. What was sequenced was naive CXCR3- CD8+ T cells from blood. Subset described: CD45RO-CCR7+CD27+CD95- naive CD8+ T cells lacking CXCR3 (TNR3-). This sequence originates from a human donor in good health. Some clones in this sample may be carry-over from other donors' samples. The gene calls are TRBV20-1 and TRBJ2-2; TCRdb picks TRBD1, but there is no DNA to check that call. The chain's CDR3 is CSAWDTNTGELFF.